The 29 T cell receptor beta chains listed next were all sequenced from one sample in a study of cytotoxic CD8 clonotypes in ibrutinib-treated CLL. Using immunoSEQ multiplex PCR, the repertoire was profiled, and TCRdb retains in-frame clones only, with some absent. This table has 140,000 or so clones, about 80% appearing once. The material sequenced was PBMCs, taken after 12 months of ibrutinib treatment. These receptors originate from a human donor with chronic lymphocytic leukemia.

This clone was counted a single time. In DNA form, the CDR3 reads TGTGCCAGCAGCTTGAACCGGGACATGTATAGCATCACTGAAGCTTTCTTT. Translation: CASSLNRDMYSITEAFF. The chain joins TRBV5-6 to TRBJ1-1; D possibly corresponds to TRBD1 (6 bases). Germline V gives CDR1 SGHDT, CDR2 YYEEEE. V lost 1 base, J lost 4 bases, and 20 bases lay in between. The CDR3 loop spans 17 amino acids.

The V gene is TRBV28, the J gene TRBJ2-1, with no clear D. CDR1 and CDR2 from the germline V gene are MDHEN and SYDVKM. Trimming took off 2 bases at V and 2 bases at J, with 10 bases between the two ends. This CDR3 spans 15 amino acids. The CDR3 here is CASSLTLSPYNEQFF. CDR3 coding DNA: TGTGCCAGCAGTTTAACACTAAGTCCCTACAATGAGCAGTTCTTC.

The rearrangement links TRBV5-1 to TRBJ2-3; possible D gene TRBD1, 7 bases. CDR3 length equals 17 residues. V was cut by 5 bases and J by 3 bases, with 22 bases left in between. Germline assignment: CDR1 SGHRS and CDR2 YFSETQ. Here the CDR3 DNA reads TGCGCCAGCAGAAGACGGATTCAGGGGGAGGTGACAGATACGCAGTATTTT. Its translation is CASRRRIQGEVTDTQYF.

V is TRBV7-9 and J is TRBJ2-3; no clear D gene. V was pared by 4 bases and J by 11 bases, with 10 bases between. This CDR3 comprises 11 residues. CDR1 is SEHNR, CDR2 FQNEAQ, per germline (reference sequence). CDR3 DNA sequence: TGTGCCAGCAGCTCATTCCGAGAGCAGTATTTT. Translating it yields CASSSFREQYF.

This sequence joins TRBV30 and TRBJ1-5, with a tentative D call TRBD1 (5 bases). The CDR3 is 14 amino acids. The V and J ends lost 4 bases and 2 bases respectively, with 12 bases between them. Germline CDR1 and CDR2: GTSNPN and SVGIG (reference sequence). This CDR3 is CAWNGQSGNQPQHF. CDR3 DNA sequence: TGTGCCTGGAATGGACAATCCGGCAATCAGCCCCAGCATTTT. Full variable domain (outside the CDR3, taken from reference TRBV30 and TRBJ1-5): SQTIHQWPATLVQPVGSPLSLECTVEGTSNPNLYWYRQAAGRGLQLLFYSVGIGQISSEVPQNLSASRPQDRQFILSSKKLLLSDSGFYLCAWNGQSGNQPQHFGDGTRLSIL.

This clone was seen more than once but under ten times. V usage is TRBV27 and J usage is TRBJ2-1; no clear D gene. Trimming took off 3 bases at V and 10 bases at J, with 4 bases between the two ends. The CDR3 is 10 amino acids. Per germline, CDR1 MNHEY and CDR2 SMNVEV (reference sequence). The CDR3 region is CASSFTEQFF. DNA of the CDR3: TGTGCCAGCAGTTTCACCGAGCAGTTCTTC.

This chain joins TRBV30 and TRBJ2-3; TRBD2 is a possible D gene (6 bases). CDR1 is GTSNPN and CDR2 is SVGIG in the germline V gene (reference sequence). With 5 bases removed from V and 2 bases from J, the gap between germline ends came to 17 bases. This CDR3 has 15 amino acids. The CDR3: CAWVSKRTTTDTQYF. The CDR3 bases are TGTGCCTGGGTTTCGAAGCGGACTACCACAGATACGCAGTATTTT.

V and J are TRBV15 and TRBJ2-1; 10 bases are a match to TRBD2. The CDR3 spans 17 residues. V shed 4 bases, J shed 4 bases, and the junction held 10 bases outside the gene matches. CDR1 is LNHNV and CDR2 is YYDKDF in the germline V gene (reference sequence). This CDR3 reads CATSTKPGLAPYNEQFF. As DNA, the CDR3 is TGTGCCACCAGCACCAAGCCGGGACTAGCGCCATACAATGAGCAGTTCTTC.

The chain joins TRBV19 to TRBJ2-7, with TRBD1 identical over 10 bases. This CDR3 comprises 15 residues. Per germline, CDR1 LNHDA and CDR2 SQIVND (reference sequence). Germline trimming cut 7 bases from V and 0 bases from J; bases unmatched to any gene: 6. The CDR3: CASTPDRGSSYEQYF. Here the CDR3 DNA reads TGTGCCAGTACCCCGGACAGGGGGAGCTCCTACGAGCAGTACTTC.

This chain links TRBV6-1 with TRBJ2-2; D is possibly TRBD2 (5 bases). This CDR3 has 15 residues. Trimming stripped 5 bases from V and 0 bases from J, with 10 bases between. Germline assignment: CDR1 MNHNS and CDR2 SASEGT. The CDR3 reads CASSTLDPNTGELFF. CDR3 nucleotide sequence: TGTGCCAGCAGTACACTAGATCCGAACACCGGGGAGCTGTTTTTT.

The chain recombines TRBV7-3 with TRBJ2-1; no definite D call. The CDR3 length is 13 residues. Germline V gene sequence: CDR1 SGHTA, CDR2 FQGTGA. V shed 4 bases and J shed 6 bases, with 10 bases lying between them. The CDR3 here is CASSSSGINEQFF. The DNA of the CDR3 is TGTGCCAGCAGCTCCAGTGGAATCAATGAGCAGTTCTTC.

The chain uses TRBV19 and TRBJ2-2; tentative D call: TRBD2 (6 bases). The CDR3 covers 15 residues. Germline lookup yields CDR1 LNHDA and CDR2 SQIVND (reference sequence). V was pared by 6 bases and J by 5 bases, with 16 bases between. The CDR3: CASRLERAGTGELFF. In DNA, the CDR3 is TGTGCCAGTAGGTTAGAGAGGGCGGGGACCGGGGAGCTGTTTTTT.

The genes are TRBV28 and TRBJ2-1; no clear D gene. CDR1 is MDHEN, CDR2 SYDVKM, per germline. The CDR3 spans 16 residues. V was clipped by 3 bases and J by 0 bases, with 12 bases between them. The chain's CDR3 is CASSFSKRSSYNEQFF. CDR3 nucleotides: TGTGCCAGCAGTTTCTCCAAACGAAGCTCCTACAATGAGCAGTTCTTC. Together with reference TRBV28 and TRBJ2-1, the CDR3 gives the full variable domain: DVKVTQSSRYLVKRTGEKVFLECVQDMDHENMFWYRQDPGLGLRLIYFSYDVKMKEKGDIPEGYSVSREKKERFSLILESASTNQTSMYLCASSFSKRSSYNEQFFGPGTRLTVL.

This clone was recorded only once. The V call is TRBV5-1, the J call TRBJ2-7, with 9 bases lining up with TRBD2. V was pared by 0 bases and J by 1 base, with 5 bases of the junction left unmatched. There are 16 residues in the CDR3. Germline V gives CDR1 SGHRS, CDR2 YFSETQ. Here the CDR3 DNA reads TGCGCCAGCAGCTTGGAGCGGGAGGTCCTGTCCTACGAGCAGTACTTC. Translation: CASSLEREVLSYEQYF.

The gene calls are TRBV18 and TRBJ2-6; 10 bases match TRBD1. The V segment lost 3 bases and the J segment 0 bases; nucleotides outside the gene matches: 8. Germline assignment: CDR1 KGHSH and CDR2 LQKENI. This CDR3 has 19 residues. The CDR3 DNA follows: TGTGCCAGCTCACCGTCCTTCGGGACAGGGGTCTCTGGGGCCAACGTCCTGACTTTC. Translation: CASSPSFGTGVSGANVLTF.

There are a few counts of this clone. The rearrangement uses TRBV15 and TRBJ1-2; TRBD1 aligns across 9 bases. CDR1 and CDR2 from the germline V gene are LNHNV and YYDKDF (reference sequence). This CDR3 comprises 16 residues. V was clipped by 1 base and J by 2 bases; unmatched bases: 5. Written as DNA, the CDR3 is TGTGCCACCAGCAGAGTCAACAGGGGGCCCAACTATGGCTACACCTTC. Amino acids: CATSRVNRGPNYGYTF.

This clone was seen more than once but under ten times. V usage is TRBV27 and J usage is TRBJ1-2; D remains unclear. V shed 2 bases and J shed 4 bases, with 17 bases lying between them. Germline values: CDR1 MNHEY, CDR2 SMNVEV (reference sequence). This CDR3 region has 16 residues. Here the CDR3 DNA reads TGTGCCAGCAGTTTAAATTCGCCGGGCCCGGGCTATGGCTACACCTTC. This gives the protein CASSLNSPGPGYGYTF.

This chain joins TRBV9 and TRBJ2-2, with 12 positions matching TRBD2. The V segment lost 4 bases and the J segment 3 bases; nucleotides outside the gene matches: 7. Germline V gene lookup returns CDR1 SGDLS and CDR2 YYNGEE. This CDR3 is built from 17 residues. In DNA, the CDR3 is TGTGCCAGCAGCACTCCTCGACTAGCGGGAGACACCGGGGAGCTGTTTTTT. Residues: CASSTPRLAGDTGELFF.

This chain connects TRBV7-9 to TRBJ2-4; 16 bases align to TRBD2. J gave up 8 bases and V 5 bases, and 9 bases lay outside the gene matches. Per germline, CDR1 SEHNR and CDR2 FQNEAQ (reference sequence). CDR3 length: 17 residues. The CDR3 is CASSTGTSGRAGDIQYF. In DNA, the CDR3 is TGTGCCAGCAGCACGGGGACTAGCGGGAGGGCCGGAGACATTCAGTACTTC.

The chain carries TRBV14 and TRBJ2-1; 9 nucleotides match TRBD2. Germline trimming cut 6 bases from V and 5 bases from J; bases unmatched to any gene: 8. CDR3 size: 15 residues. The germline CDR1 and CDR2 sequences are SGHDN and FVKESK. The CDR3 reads CASSQIAGVHNEQFF. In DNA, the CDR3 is TGTGCCAGCAGTCAAATAGCGGGAGTGCACAATGAGCAGTTCTTC.

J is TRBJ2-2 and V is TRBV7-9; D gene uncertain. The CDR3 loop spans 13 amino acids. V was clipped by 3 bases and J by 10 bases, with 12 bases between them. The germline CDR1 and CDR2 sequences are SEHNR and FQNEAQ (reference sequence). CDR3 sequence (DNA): TGTGCCAGCAGCTTTGCCCAAGGATCGGAGCTGTTTTTT. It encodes CASSFAQGSELFF.

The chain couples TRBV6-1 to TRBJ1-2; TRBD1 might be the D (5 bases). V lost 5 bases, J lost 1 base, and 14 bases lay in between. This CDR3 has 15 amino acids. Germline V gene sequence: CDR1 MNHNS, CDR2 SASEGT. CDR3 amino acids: CASSTRQRLNYGYTF. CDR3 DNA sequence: TGTGCCAGCAGTACCCGACAGCGCCTTAACTATGGCTACACCTTC.

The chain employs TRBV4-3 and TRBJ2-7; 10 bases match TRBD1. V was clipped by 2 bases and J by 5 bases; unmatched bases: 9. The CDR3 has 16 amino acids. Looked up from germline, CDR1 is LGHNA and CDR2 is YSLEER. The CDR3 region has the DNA TGCGCCAGCAGCCAAAATCCGGGACAGGGGTACCACGAGCAGTACTTC. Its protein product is CASSQNPGQGYHEQYF.

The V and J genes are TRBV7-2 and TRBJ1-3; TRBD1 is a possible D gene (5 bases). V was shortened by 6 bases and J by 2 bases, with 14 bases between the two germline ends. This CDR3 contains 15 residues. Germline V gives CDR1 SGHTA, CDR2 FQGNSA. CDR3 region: CASSLKVGPGNTIYF. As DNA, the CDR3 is TGTGCCAGCAGTCTAAAGGTGGGGCCTGGAAACACCATATATTTT.

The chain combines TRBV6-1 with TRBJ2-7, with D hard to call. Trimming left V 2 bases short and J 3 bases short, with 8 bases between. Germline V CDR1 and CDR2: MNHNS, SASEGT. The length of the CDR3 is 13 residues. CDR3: CASSERLSYEQYF. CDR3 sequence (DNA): TGTGCCAGCAGTGAACGGCTGAGCTACGAGCAGTACTTC.

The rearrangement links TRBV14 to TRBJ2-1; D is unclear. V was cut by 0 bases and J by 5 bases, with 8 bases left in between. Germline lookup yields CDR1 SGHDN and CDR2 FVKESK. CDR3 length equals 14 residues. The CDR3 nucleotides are TGTGCCAGCAGCCAAGATTTCAGGAACAATGAGCAGTTCTTC. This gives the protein CASSQDFRNNEQFF.

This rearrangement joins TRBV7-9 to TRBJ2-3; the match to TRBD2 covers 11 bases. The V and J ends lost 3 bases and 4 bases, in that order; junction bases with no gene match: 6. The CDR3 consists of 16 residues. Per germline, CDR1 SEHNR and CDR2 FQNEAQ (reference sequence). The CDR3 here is CASSLGLAAGADTQYF. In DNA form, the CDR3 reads TGTGCCAGCAGCTTGGGACTAGCGGCGGGGGCAGATACGCAGTATTTT.

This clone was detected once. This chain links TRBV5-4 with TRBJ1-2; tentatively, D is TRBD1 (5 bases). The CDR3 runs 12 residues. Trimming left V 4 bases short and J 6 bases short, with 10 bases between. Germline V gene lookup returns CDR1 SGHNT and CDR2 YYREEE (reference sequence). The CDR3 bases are TGTGCCAGCAGCGGGACGGAGAATGGCTACACCTTC. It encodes CASSGTENGYTF.

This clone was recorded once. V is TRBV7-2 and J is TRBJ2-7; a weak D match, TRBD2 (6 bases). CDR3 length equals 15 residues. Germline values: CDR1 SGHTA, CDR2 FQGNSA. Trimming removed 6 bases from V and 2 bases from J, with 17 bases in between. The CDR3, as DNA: TGTGCCAGCAGTTTAAAGTCAGGAGGGGCCTACGAGCAGTACTTC. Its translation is CASSLKSGGAYEQYF.